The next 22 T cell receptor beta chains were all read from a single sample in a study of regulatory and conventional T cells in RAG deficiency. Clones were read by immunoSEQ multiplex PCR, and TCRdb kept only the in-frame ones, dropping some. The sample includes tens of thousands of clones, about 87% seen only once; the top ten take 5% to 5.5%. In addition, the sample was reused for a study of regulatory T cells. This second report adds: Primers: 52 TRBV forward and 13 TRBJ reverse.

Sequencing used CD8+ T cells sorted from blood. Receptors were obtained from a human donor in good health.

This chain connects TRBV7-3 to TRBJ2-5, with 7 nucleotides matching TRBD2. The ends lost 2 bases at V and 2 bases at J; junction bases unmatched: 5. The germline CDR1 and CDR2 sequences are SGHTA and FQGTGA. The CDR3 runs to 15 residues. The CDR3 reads CASSLGGGAQETQYF. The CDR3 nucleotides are TGTGCCAGCAGCTTAGGGGGAGGGGCGCAAGAGACCCAGTACTTC.

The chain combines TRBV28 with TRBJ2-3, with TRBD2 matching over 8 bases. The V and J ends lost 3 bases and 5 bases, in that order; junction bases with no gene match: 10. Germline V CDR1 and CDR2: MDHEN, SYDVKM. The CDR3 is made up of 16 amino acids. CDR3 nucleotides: TGTGCCAGCAGTTTTAAACTAGCGGTTGTTGGAGATACGCAGTATTTT. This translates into CASSFKLAVVGDTQYF.

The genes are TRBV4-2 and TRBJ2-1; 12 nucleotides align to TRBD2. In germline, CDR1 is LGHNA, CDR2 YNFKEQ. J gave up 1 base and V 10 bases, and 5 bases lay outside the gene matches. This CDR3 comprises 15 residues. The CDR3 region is CATSGTSGSYNEQFF. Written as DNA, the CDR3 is TGTGCCACCTCTGGGACTAGCGGGTCCTACAATGAGCAGTTCTTC.

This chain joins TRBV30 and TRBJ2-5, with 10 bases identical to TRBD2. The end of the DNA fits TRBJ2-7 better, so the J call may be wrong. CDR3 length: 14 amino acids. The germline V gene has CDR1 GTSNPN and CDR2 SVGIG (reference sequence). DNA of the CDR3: TGTGCCTGGAAAGCTAGCGGGAGCTCCTACGAGCAGTACTTC. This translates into CAWKASGSSYEQYF.

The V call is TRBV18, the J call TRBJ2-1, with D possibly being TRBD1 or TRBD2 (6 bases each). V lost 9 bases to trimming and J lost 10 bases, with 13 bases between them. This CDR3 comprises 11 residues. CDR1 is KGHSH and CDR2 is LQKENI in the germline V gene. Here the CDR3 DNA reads TGTGCCAGTCTCGGGGGCGGGGAGCAGTTCTTC. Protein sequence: CASLGGGEQFF.

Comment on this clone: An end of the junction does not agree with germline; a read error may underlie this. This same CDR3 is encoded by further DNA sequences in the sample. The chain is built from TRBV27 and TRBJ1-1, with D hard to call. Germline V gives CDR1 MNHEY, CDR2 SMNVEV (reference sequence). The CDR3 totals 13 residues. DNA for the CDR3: TGTGCCAGCAGTCTTGGTTTGAACACTGAAGCCTTCTTT. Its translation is CASSLGLNTEAFF.

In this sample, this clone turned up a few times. CDR3 nucleotide sequence: TGTGCCAGCAGCTTAGAGGTCAGGGTGGGCGAGACCCAGTACTTC. This gives the protein CASSLEVRVGETQYF. The chain has TRBV11-2 and TRBJ2-5; D might be TRBD1 (5 bases). From germline, CDR1 is SGHAT and CDR2 FQNNGV. V was trimmed by 0 bases and J by 5 bases, leaving 13 bases between them. The CDR3 is made up of 15 amino acids.

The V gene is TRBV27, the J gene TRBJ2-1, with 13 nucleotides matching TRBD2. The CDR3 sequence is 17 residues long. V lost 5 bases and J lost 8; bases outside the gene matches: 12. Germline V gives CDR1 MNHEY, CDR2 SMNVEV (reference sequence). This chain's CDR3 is CASSPGLAGSRPHEQFF. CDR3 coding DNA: TGTGCCAGCAGTCCGGGACTAGCGGGATCTCGACCCCATGAGCAGTTCTTC.

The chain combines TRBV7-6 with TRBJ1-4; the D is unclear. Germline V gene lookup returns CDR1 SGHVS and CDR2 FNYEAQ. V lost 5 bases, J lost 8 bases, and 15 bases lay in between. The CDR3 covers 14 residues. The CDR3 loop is CASSPRPFGEKLFF. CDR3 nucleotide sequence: TGTGCCAGCAGCCCTCGGCCCTTTGGGGAAAAACTGTTTTTT. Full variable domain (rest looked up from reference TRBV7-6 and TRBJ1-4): GAGVSQSPRYKVTKRGQDVALRCDPISGHVSLYWYRQALGQGPEFLTYFNYEAQQDKSGLPNDRFSAERPEGSISTLTIQRTEQRDSAMYRCASSPRPFGEKLFFGSGTQLSVL.

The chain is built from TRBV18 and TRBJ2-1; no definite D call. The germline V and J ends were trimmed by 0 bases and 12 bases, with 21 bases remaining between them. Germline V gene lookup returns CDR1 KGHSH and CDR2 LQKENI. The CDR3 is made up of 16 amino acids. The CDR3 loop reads CASSPPNGISRSVQFF. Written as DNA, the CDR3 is TGTGCCAGCTCACCACCCAATGGGATTTCTAGAAGTGTGCAGTTCTTC.

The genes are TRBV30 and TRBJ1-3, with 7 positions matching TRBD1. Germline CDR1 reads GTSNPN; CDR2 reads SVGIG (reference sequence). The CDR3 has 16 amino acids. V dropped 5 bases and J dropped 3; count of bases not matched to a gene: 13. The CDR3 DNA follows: TGTGCCTGGGGGGGAATCGGGACAGCGATTGGAAACACCATATATTTT. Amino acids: CAWGGIGTAIGNTIYF. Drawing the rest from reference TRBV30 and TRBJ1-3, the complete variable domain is SQTIHQWPATLVQPVGSPLSLECTVEGTSNPNLYWYRQAAGRGLQLLFYSVGIGQISSEVPQNLSASRPQDRQFILSSKKLLLSDSGFYLCAWGGIGTAIGNTIYFGEGSWLTVV.

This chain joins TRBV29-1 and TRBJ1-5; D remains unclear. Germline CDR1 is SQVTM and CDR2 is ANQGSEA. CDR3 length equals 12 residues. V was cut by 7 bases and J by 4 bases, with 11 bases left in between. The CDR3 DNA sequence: TGCAGCGCCCAGGACGGAAATCAGCCCCAGCATTTT. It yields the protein CSAQDGNQPQHF.

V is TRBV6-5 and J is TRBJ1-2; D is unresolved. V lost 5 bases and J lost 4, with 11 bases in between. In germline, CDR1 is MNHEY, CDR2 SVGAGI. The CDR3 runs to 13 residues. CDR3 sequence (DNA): TGTGCCAGCAGTGAAATACAGCGCTATGGCTACACCTTC. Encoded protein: CASSEIQRYGYTF.

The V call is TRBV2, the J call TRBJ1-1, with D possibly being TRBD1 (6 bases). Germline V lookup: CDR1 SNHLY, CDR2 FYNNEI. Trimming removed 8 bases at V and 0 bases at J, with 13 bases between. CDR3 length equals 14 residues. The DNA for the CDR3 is TGTGCCAGCCCCACAGGGTCTCTGAACACTGAAGCTTTCTTT. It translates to CASPTGSLNTEAFF.

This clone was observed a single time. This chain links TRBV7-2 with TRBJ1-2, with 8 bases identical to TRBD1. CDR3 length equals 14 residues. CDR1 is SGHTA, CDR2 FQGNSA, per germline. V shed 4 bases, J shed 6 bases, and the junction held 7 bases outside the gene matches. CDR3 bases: TGTGCCAGCAGCTGGCGGACAGGGACCGATGGCTACACCTTC. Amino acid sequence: CASSWRTGTDGYTF.

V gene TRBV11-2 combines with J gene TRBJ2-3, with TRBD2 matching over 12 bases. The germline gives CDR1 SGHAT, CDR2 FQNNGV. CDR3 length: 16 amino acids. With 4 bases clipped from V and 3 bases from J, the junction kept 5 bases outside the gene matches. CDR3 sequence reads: CASSSTSGGKTDTQYF. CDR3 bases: TGTGCCAGCAGCTCTACTAGCGGGGGGAAGACAGATACGCAGTATTTT.

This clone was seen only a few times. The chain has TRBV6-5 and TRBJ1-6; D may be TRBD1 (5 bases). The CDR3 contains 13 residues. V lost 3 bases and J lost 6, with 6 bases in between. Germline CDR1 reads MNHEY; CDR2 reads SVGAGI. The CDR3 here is CASSYQGNSPLHF. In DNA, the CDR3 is TGTGCCAGCAGTTATCAGGGTAATTCACCCCTCCACTTT.

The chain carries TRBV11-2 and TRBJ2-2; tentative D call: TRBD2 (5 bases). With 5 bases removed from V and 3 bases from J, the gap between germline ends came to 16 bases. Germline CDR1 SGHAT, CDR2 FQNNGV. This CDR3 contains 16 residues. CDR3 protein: CASSRPDYLHTGELFF. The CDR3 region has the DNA TGTGCCAGCAGCCGGCCTGACTACCTACACACCGGGGAGCTGTTTTTT.

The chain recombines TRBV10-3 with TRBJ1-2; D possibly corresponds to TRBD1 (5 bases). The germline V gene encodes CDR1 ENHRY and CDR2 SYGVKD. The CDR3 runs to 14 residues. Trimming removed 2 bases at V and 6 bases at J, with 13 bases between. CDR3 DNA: TGTGCCATCAGTGAGAATTCAGGGAAGGATGGCTACACCTTC. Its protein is CAISENSGKDGYTF.

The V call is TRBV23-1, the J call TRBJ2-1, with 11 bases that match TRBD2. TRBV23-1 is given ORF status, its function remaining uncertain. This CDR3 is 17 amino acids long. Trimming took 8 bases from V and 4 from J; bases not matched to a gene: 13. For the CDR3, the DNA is TGCGCCAGCGGATATACTAGCGGGAGATGGGATTACAATGAGCAGTTCTTC. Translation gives CASGYTSGRWDYNEQFF.

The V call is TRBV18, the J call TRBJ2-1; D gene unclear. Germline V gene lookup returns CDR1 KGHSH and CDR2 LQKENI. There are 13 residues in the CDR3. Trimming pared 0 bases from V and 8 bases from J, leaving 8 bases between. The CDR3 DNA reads TGTGCCAGCTCACCACCGTCTCGCGATGAGCAGTTCTTC. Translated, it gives CASSPPSRDEQFF.

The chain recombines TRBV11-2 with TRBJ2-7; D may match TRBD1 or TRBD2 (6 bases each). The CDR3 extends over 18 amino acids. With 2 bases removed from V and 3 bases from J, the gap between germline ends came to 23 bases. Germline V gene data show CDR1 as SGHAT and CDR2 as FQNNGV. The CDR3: CASSLPYSWNREDYEQYF. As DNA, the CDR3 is TGTGCCAGCAGCTTACCATACAGTTGGAACAGGGAGGACTACGAGCAGTACTTC. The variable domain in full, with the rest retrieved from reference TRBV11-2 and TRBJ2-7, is EAGVAQSPRYKIIEKRQSVAFWCNPISGHATLYWYQQILGQGPKLLIQFQNNGVVDDSQLPKDRFSAERLKGVDSTLKIQPAKLEDSAVYLCASSLPYSWNREDYEQYFGPGTRLTVT.